This is a list of T cell receptor beta chains from one sample in a study of control samples from healthy donors and cancer patients. Libraries were prepared by immunoSEQ multiplex PCR; TCRdb keeps only in-frame clonotypes and omits some of them. The table includes roughly 130,000 clones, approximately 90% detected once. Sequencing input: blood. The source of these receptors is a man between 18 and 29 years old in good health. The CDR3 runs from the conserved cysteine through the conserved F or W. A D gene is named only where the DNA matches it firmly. Where a row states a size, it is once, few, many or the class of an expanded clone; other rows omit it.

.	13	.	TRBJ2-5	TRBV4-1	TGCGCCAGCAGCCAATGGAGTCAAGAGACCCAGTACTTC	CASSQWSQETQYF
TRBD2	13	.	TRBJ2-7	TRBV30	TGTGCCTGGCGACGGGGGGTTCGCCACGAGCAGTACTTC	CAWRRGVRHEQYF
.	17	.	TRBJ1-6	TRBV27	TGTGCCAGCAGTTTATGGGGGACCGGGGCGGCAAATTCACCCCTCCACTTT	CASSLWGTGAANSPLHF
.	13	few	TRBJ1-6	TRBV5-1	TGCGCCAGCAGCTTGGCGGGGGATCCACCCCTCCACTTT	CASSLAGDPPLHF
.	14	.	TRBJ2-1	TRBV5-5	TGTGCCAGCAGCTGGGGGACGGGAAACAATGAGCAGTTCTTC	CASSWGTGNNEQFF
TRBD1	15	.	TRBJ1-3	TRBV6-6	TGTGCCAGCACAAAATCCCCAGGGGGCGAGAACACCATATATTTT	CASTKSPGGENTIYF
.	18	.	TRBJ1-4	TRBV27	TGTGCCAGCAGTGCCTCGGCCATACAGGGTTTGGGTGGTGAAAAACTGTTTTTT	CASSASAIQGLGGEKLFF
.	16	.	TRBJ2-7	TRBV4-1	TGCGCCAGCAGCCGGGGGACTGGTGGGGGTCTCTACGAGCAGTACTTC	CASSRGTGGGLYEQYF
.	14	.	TRBJ1-2	TRBV4-1	TGCGCCAGCAGCCCATCTCCCCAGGGCTATGGCTACACCTTC	CASSPSPQGYGYTF
TRBD2	16	.	TRBJ2-5	TRBV5-1	TGCGCCAGCAGCTTGGGGCCTAGCGGGGGACAAGAGACCCAGTACTTC	CASSLGPSGGQETQYF
.	12	few	TRBJ1-2	TRBV19	TGTGCCACCGGAGAACAGGGCTATGGCTACACCTTC	CATGEQGYGYTF
.	14	.	TRBJ1-2	TRBV10-2	TGCGCCAGCAGTGTGAGAGAGGCTAACTATGGCTACACCTTC	CASSVREANYGYTF
.	12	.	TRBJ1-2	TRBV7-9	TGTGCCAGCAGCCCGGACAACTATGGCTACACCTTC	CASSPDNYGYTF
.	18	.	TRBJ1-6	TRBV3-1/TRBV3-2	TGTGCCAGCAGCCCAATCCGGGACGGAGACCCCTATAATTCACCCCTCCACTTT	CASSPIRDGDPYNSPLHF
TRBD1	14	.	TRBJ1-2	TRBV6-6	TGTGCCAGCAGTTACACCGGGACAGGGGATGGCTACACCTTC	CASSYTGTGDGYTF
.	15	.	TRBJ2-7	TRBV5-6	TGTGCCAGCAGCTTGGACTGGGCAGGGAAGGGCGAGCAGTACTTC	CASSLDWAGKGEQYF
.	19	.	TRBJ2-3	TRBV30	TGTGCCTGGACCCTCGGTCTTCGAGAGGGGGGCCGATTTACAGATACGCAGTATTTT	CAWTLGLREGGRFTDTQYF
TRBD2	15	.	TRBJ2-2	TRBV5-4	TGTGCCAGCAGTCCGACTAGCGGGGAAACCGGGGAGCTGTTTTTT	CASSPTSGETGELFF
.	12	.	TRBJ1-2	TRBV5-5	TGTGCCAGCAGCTTGCCGGACTATGGCTACACCTTC	CASSLPDYGYTF
.	16	.	TRBJ1-5	TRBV5-1	TGCGCCAGCAGCCCGGGGACTGACCATAGCAATCAGCCCCAGCATTTT	CASSPGTDHSNQPQHF
.	15	once	TRBJ2-5	TRBV7-2	TGTGCCAGCAGCTTAGGGACAGCTGGGGGGGAGACCCAGTACTTC	CASSLGTAGGETQYF
.	15	.	TRBJ2-3	TRBV7-9	TGTGCCAGCAGCTTTACAGGAGGGAGCACAGATACGCAGTATTTT	CASSFTGGSTDTQYF
.	15	.	TRBJ1-3	TRBV4-2	TGTGCCAGCAGCCACACAATCGACAGATCGGACACCATATATTTT	CASSHTIDRSDTIYF
.	13	.	TRBJ1-1	TRBV11-2	TGTGCCAGCAGCGTTACACGGAACACTGAAGCTTTCTTT	CASSVTRNTEAFF
TRBD1	14	.	TRBJ2-3	TRBV5-1	TGCGCCAGCAGCCCGGGACAGGCCACAGATACGCAGTATTTT	CASSPGQATDTQYF
.	15	.	TRBJ1-1	TRBV7-9	TGTGCCAGCAGCTTAGGGGACGGCGGGAACACTGAAGCTTTCTTT	CASSLGDGGNTEAFF
.	20	.	TRBJ1-5	TRBV19	TGTGCCAGTAGTATAGTTCTCGGGACGCCCCTCCGGGGTAGCAATCAGCCCCAGCATTTT	CASSIVLGTPLRGSNQPQHF
.	17	.	TRBJ1-2	TRBV4-1	TGCGCCAGCAGCCAGGGAACACCGGGAAACATTGGCTATGGCTACACCTTC	CASSQGTPGNIGYGYTF
.	14	.	TRBJ2-7	TRBV11-2	TGTGCCAGCAGCTTAGTAGCCAGACCCTACGAGCAGTACTTC	CASSLVARPYEQYF
TRBD1	14	.	TRBJ2-7	TRBV27	TGTGCCAGCAGTTTATCGGCAGGGGGCTACGAGCAGTACTTC	CASSLSAGGYEQYF
.	14	once	TRBJ1-5	TRBV10-3	TGTGCCATCAGTTCCGCAGGGGAAGGTCAGCCCCAGCATTTT	CAISSAGEGQPQHF
TRBD2	15	.	TRBJ2-1	TRBV5-4	TGTGCCAGCAGCTTGGGCGGGGGAACCTACAATGAGCAGTTCTTC	CASSLGGGTYNEQFF
TRBD1	15	few	TRBJ1-1	TRBV7-3	TGTGCCAGCAGCTTTAGTCTCACAGGGGGGACTGAAGCTTTCTTT	CASSFSLTGGTEAFF
TRBD1	15	.	TRBJ2-2	TRBV6-5	TGTGCCAGCAGGTCGGGACAGTCGAACACCGGGGAGCTGTTTTTT	CASRSGQSNTGELFF
.	13	.	TRBJ1-5	TRBV6-5	TGTGCCTCTCAGGGGTCTGCCTATCAGCCCCAGCATTTT	CASQGSAYQPQHF
.	14	.	TRBJ2-7	TRBV12-5	TGTGCTAGTGGTTTACTGGGGGTTGTATACGAGCAGTACTTC	CASGLLGVVYEQYF
.	13	.	TRBJ1-2	TRBV6-5	TGTGCCAGCAGGCTAGACCCTAACTATGGCTACACCTTC	CASRLDPNYGYTF
.	13	few	TRBJ2-1	TRBV27	TGTGCCAGCACGGGGTATGGCTACAATGAGCAGTTCTTC	CASTGYGYNEQFF
.	13	.	TRBJ2-7	TRBV18	TGTGCCAGCTCACCACCAGTCTCCTACGAGCAGTACTTC	CASSPPVSYEQYF
.	11	.	TRBJ2-7	TRBV20-1	TGCAGTGCTAGTAGGGGCTACGAGCAGTACTTC	CSASRGYEQYF
TRBD2	14	once	TRBJ2-7	TRBV11-2	TGTGCCAGCAGCTTAGTGGGGAGGGACTACGAGCAGTACTTC	CASSLVGRDYEQYF
.	11	.	TRBJ2-3	TRBV11-3	TGTGCCAGCAGCTTAGGAGATACGCAGTATTTT	CASSLGDTQYF
.	14	.	TRBJ2-2	TRBV29-1	TGCAGCGTTGAAGGGGACACCGAAGGCGGGGAGCTGTTTTTT	CSVEGDTEGGELFF
TRBD1	14	.	TRBJ2-7	TRBV10-3	TGTGCCATCAGTGACCGGGACAGCTCCTACGAGCAGTACTTC	CAISDRDSSYEQYF
.	12	.	TRBJ2-5	TRBV12-3/TRBV12-4	TGTGCCAGCAGGAGGTTCCAAGAGACCCAGTACTTC	CASRRFQETQYF
.	14	.	TRBJ2-3	TRBV5-5	TGTGCCAGCAGCTTGCGGCAGGGCTCAGATACGCAGTATTTT	CASSLRQGSDTQYF
.	13	.	TRBJ1-6	TRBV6-5	TGTGCCAGCAGCCGTGATTGGGAGTCACCCCTCCACTTT	CASSRDWESPLHF
.	15	once	TRBJ2-5	TRBV18	TGTGCCAGCTCACCAGGCTGGGGATATCGAGAGACCCAGTACTTC	CASSPGWGYRETQYF
TRBD1	15	.	TRBJ2-2	TRBV5-1	TGCGCCAGCAGCTTTCCGGGACAGGACACCGGGGAGCTGTTTTTT	CASSFPGQDTGELFF
.	17	.	TRBJ2-3	TRBV12-5	TGTGCTAGTGGTGCCAACCACAGGGAGGGCGGCACAGATACGCAGTATTTT	CASGANHREGGTDTQYF